Presented here are 5 T cell receptor beta chains from one specimen sequenced in a study of T-cell memory formation after mild COVID-19. TCRdb re-called the 5' RACE reads through MiXCR, storing one row per CDR3 protein. The sample holds 400,000 to 500,000 distinct CDR3 sequences; 20% are singletons and the top ten take 7.5% to 9.5%. Sample: PBMCs or a T cell subset sorted from them (not recorded which). The receptors were gathered from an adult woman who had mild COVID-19 (a few samples of this study predate the infection). Cell type and time point are not known.

This clonotype appeared many times. Here the CDR3 DNA reads TGCAGTGCCCGCACAGATACGCAGTATTTT. It is translated as CSARTDTQYF. V is TRBV20-1 and J is TRBJ2-3, with D hard to call. Per the germline V gene, CDR1 is DFQATT and CDR2 is SNEGSKA (reference sequence). The CDR3 loop spans 10 amino acids. Trimming removed 6 bases from V and 1 base from J, with 2 bases in between.

The V call is TRBV7-9, the J call TRBJ2-7, with D unresolved. From germline, CDR1 is SEHNR and CDR2 FQNEAQ (reference sequence). This CDR3 spans 12 amino acids. V was shortened by 3 bases and J by 4 bases, with 7 bases between the two germline ends. The CDR3 sequence is CASSLTYYEQYF. CDR3 sequence (DNA): TGTGCCAGCAGCTTGACTTATTACGAGCAGTACTTC.

V is TRBV6-6 and J is TRBJ2-3; D possibly uses TRBD1 or TRBD2 (5 bases each). The CDR3 runs 17 residues. CDR1 MNHNY and CDR2 SVGAGI come from the germline V gene (reference sequence). V was clipped by 0 bases and J by 3 bases, with 16 bases between them. The CDR3 nucleotides are TGTGCCAGCAGTTACTCGAGATGGGGGATGTCGACAGATACGCAGTATTTT. Its protein product is CASSYSRWGMSTDTQYF.

This clonotype came up a few times. This chain connects TRBV7-9 to TRBJ1-2; tentatively, D is TRBD1 (5 bases). This CDR3 has 14 amino acids. The V end was cut by 1 base, the J end by 4 bases, with 10 bases between. Germline assignment: CDR1 SEHNR and CDR2 FQNEAQ (reference sequence). The CDR3 protein is CASSLEAGIYGYTF. The CDR3 DNA reads TGTGCCAGCAGCTTAGAGGCAGGGATCTATGGCTACACCTTC.

The rearrangement joins TRBV30 to TRBJ1-1; 7 positions match TRBD1. Germline V gene data show CDR1 as GTSNPN and CDR2 as SVGIG (reference sequence). CDR3 size: 16 residues. Losses at the gene ends were 2 bases for V and 0 bases for J; bases not matched to a gene: 9. DNA for the CDR3: TGTGCCTGGAGTTCTACAGGGGTTGGTATGAACACTGAAGCTTTCTTT. It encodes CAWSSTGVGMNTEAFF.